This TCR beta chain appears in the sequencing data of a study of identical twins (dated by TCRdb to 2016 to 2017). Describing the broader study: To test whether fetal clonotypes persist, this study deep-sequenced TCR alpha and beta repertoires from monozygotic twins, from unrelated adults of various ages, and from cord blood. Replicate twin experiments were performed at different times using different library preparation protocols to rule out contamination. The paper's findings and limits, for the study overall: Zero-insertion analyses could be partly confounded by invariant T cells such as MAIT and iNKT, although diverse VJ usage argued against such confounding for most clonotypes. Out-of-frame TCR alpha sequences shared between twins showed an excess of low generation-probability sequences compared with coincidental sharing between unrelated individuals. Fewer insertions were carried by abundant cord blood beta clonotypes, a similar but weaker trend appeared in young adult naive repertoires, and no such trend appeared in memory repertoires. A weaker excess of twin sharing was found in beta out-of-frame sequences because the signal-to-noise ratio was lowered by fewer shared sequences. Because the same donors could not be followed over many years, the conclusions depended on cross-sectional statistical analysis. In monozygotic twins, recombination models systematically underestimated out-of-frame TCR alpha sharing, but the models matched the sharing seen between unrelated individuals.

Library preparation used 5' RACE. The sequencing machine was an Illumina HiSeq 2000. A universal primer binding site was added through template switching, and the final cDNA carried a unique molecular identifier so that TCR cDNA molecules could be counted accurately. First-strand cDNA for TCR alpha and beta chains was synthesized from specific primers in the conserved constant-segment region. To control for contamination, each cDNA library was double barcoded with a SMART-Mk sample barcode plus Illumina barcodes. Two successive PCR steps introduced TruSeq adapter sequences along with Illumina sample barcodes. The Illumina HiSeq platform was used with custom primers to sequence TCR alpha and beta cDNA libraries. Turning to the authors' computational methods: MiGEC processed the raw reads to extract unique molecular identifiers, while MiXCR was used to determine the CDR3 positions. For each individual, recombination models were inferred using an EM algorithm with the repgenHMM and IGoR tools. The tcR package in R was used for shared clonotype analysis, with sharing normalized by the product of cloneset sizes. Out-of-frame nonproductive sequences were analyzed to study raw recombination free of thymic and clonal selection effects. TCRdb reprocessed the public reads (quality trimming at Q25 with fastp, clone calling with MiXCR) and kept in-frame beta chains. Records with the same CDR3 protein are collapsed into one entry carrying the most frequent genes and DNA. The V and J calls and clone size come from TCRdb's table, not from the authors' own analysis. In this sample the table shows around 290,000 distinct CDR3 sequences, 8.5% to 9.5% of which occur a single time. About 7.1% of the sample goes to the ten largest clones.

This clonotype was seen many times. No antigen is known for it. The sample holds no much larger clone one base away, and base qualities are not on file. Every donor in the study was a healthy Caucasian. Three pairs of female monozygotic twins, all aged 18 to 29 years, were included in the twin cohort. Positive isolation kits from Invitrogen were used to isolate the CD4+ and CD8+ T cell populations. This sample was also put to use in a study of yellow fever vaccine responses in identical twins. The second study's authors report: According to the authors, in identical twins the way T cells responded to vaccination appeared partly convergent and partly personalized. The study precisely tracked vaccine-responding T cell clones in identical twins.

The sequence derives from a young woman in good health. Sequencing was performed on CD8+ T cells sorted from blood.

The CDR3 loop reads CASSQTGYLSYTF. The DNA is as follows: TGCGCCAGCAGCCAGACAGGGTATTTGAGCTACACCTTC. This chain is built from TRBV4-1 and TRBJ1-2, and 7 junction bases match TRBD1. The CDR3 contains 13 residues, cysteine and phenylalanine counted. Only the CDR3 portion is preserved as DNA: 39 bases, with reading frame beginning at the first base. Per the germline V gene, MGHRA is the CDR1 and YSYEKL is the CDR2. From V the trimming removes 3 bases and from J it removes 9 bases, while the gene matches leave 7 bases of the junction unaccounted for.